The 15 T cell receptor beta chains in this list originate from one sample, sequenced in a study of Graves' ophthalmopathy and Graves' hyperthyroidism. From RNA, the CDR3 regions of TCR beta chains were amplified and sequenced. The first-round RT-PCR employed HTBI primers together with the Qiagen OneStep RT-PCR kit. A multiplex PCR was then performed as the second round. TCRdb re-derived calls from the multiplex PCR reads in MiXCR, one entry per CDR3 protein. The sample records almost 750,000 distinct CDR3 sequences, 35% to 50% being singletons. Sequencing was performed on peripheral blood. The receptors were sampled from an adult man with Graves' ophthalmopathy.

The V gene is TRBV7-9, the J gene TRBJ1-5; TRBD1 aligns across 12 bases. Germline trimming cut 3 bases from V and 5 bases from J; bases unmatched to any gene: 8. Germline V CDR1 and CDR2: SEHNR, FQNEAQ (reference sequence). The CDR3 has 17 residues. In nucleotides, the CDR3 is TGTGCCAGCAGCTTTTTTGGGACAGGGGGCCCACATCAGCCCCAGCATTTT. Residues: CASSFFGTGGPHQPQHF.

This clonotype appeared many times. This chain uses TRBV15 with TRBJ1-2, with D hard to call. CDR1 is LNHNV and CDR2 is YYDKDF in the germline V gene (reference sequence). Between the trimmed V and J ends, which lost 0 bases and 8 bases, there was a span of 10 bases. This CDR3 spans 13 amino acids. CDR3 in amino acids: CATSRDSLSGYTF. CDR3 in DNA: TGTGCCACCAGCAGAGACAGCCTCTCGGGCTACACCTTC. The full variable domain, completed using reference TRBV15 and TRBJ1-2, is DAMVIQNPRYQVTQFGKPVTLSCSQTLNHNVMYWYQQKSSQAPKLLFHYYDKDFNNEADTPDNFQSRRPNTSFCFLDIRSPGLGDTAMYLCATSRDSLSGYTFGSGTRLTVV.

The genes are TRBV2 and TRBJ1-2; tentative D call: TRBD1 (5 bases). The CDR3 contains 15 residues. Germline CDR1 reads SNHLY; CDR2 reads FYNNEI. Between the trimmed V and J ends, which lost 5 bases and 6 bases, there was a span of 19 bases. The DNA of the CDR3 is TGTGCCAGCAGTTTAAGCTCTGGGGCAAGTGATGGCTACACCTTC. It codes for CASSLSSGASDGYTF.

This clonotype was counted at least ten times. CDR3 protein: CASHRDPYNSPLHF. The CDR3 DNA sequence: TGTGCCAGCCACAGGGATCCCTATAATTCACCCCTCCACTTT. The chain is built from TRBV2 and TRBJ1-6; the D gene is possibly TRBD1 (6 bases). The germline gives CDR1 SNHLY, CDR2 FYNNEI. CDR3 length: 14 residues. Trimming removed 8 bases at V and 2 bases at J, with 10 bases between. The whole variable domain, filled in from reference TRBV2 and TRBJ1-6, reads EPEVTQTPSHQVTQMGQEVILRCVPISNHLYFYWYRQILGQKVEFLVSFYNNEISEKSEIFDDQFSVERPDGSNFTLKIRSTKLEDSAMYFCASHRDPYNSPLHFGNGTRLTVT.

The genes are TRBV25-1 and TRBJ1-6, with 7 positions matching TRBD1. Trimming took 4 bases from V and 5 from J; bases not matched to a gene: 8. This CDR3 is built from 16 residues. Germline CDR1 reads MGHDK; CDR2 reads SYGVNS. CDR3 loop: CASSARVQGDNSPLHF. CDR3 DNA sequence: TGTGCCAGCAGTGCTAGGGTTCAGGGGGATAATTCACCCCTCCACTTT.

This clonotype has a handful of counts. The chain links TRBV10-3 to TRBJ1-5; the match to TRBD1 covers 9 bases. CDR1 and CDR2 from the germline V gene are ENHRY and SYGVKD. There are 17 residues in the CDR3. Trimming cost V 10 bases and J 4 bases; bases outside gene matches: 17. CDR3 DNA: TGTGCCAGCAGAGACCGGACAGGGGTTTCTGGGAATCAGCCCCAGCATTTT. It is translated as CASRDRTGVSGNQPQHF.

This clonotype was seen many times. The chain uses TRBV10-2 and TRBJ1-3; D possibly corresponds to TRBD1 (6 bases). This CDR3 spans 15 amino acids. The V gene's germline CDR1 is WSHSY and CDR2 SAAADI. Trimming shortened V by 7 bases and J by 4 bases, and 17 bases separated the two germline ends. The CDR3 is CASKEWGATGNTIYF. CDR3 DNA: TGCGCCAGCAAGGAGTGGGGGGCGACGGGAAACACCATATATTTT.

This clonotype was recorded many times. The gene calls are TRBV11-2 and TRBJ1-2, with D tentatively TRBD1 (6 bases). Germline V gene lookup returns CDR1 SGHAT and CDR2 FQNNGV. This CDR3 comprises 14 residues. The ends were cut back, 4 bases at V and 6 bases at J, with 15 bases in the middle. CDR3 nucleotide sequence: TGTGCCAGCAGCTCGCCTGGGACAAGACATGGCTACACCTTC. This encodes CASSSPGTRHGYTF.

The rearrangement links TRBV20-1 to TRBJ1-5; TRBD1 is a possible D gene (6 bases). V lost 5 bases, J lost 5 bases, and 22 bases lay in between. This CDR3 comprises 16 residues. From germline, CDR1 is DFQATT and CDR2 SNEGSKA (reference sequence). The CDR3 loop is CSAQETTGPDDQPQHF. The CDR3, as DNA: TGCAGTGCTCAAGAAACTACAGGGCCAGACGATCAGCCCCAGCATTTT.

Points on this clonotype: The missing conserved phenylalanine or tryptophan at the end of this CDR3 makes a read error likely. The chain recombines TRBV7-2 with TRBJ1-2; possibly TRBD1 for D (5 bases). V lost 5 bases, J lost 2 bases, and 12 bases lay in between. This CDR3 is built from 14 residues. Germline V gene lookup returns CDR1 SGHTA and CDR2 FQGNSA. CDR3 in amino acids: CASSPQGGNYGYTS. DNA of the CDR3: TGTGCCAGCAGCCCCCAGGGAGGAAACTATGGCTACACCTCC.

This chain connects TRBV5-4 to TRBJ1-2; D gene unclear. The CDR3 has 12 amino acids. Trimming shortened V by 10 bases and J by 4 bases, and 14 bases separated the two germline ends. CDR1 and CDR2 (germline): SGHNT, YYREEE (reference sequence). DNA of the CDR3: TGTGCCTGGAGTGGGGAGTTCTATGGCTACACCTTC. It encodes CAWSGEFYGYTF.

CDR3 bases: TGTGCCAGCAGTTACCCCTCGGGAGCAGGGGGCCAAGAGACCCAGTACTTC. Its protein product is CASSYPSGAGGQETQYF. This sequence joins TRBV6-1 and TRBJ2-5; a possible D gene is TRBD1 (7 bases). The V and J ends lost 5 bases and 1 base respectively, with 20 bases between them. CDR3 length: 17 residues. From germline, CDR1 is MNHNS and CDR2 SASEGT.

The genes are TRBV11-2 and TRBJ2-2, with 8 positions matching TRBD1. In germline, CDR1 is SGHAT, CDR2 FQNNGV. J gave up 4 bases and V 5 bases, and 21 bases lay outside the gene matches. CDR3 size: 20 residues. In nucleotides, the CDR3 is TGTGCCAGCAGCCGCGGGACAGGTTATCCGAGCGTTAGTGGCACCGGGGAGCTGTTTTTT. Translated: CASSRGTGYPSVSGTGELFF.

This chain joins TRBV7-2 and TRBJ2-7; maybe TRBD1 (5 bases). The CDR3 has 14 amino acids. Germline V gives CDR1 SGHTA, CDR2 FQGNSA. V shed 3 bases and J shed 1 base, with 10 bases lying between them. The chain's CDR3 is CASSFSPGSYEQYF. In DNA, the CDR3 is TGTGCCAGCAGCTTTAGCCCAGGGTCCTACGAGCAGTACTTC.

This chain connects TRBV20-1 to TRBJ1-6; D might be TRBD1 (5 bases). This CDR3 spans 16 amino acids. CDR1 is DFQATT, CDR2 SNEGSKA, per germline (reference sequence). Trimming pared 2 bases from V and 9 bases from J, leaving 20 bases between. CDR3 in amino acids: CSARSLAAIGGSPLHF. CDR3 sequence (DNA): TGCAGTGCTAGATCACTAGCGGCCATCGGGGGTTCACCCCTCCACTTT.